This TCR beta chain is drawn from a study of cytomegalovirus exposure and HLA in healthy donors. Background on the study: Out of 350 to 400 genotyped donors, about 80% belonged to the Caucasian-associated ancestry cluster.

Researchers ran the PCR with 60 Vbeta and 13 Jbeta primers. TCRdb's copy holds only in-frame clones and misses some; the assay was immunoSEQ multiplex PCR. The sample includes some 120,000 clones, about 81% seen only once; the top ten take about 1%. Overall study findings and caveats: In an earlier analysis, in 620 or so donors, most V segments appeared productive either ~87% or ~30% of the time. A later look showed TCR association rates differing by HLA locus, highest for DRB1 and lowest for HLA-C. CMV antigen specificity was confirmed in vitro for a few CMV-associated chains.

The germline V and J ends were trimmed by 2 bases and 8 bases, with 22 bases remaining between them. There are 16 residues in the CDR3. From germline, CDR1 is SGDLS and CDR2 YYNGEE. Comments on this clone: Antigen: not known.

This receptor was obtained from a woman aged 25 to 39 in good health and CMV-seronegative. Sample: PBMCs. The chain carries TRBV9 and TRBJ1-2; TRBD1 might be the D (5 bases). The CDR3 DNA reads TGTGCCAGCAGCGTCAGCGCAGGGTTTGGTCTCGTGGGCTACACCTTC. Amino acid sequence: CASSVSAGFGLVGYTF.